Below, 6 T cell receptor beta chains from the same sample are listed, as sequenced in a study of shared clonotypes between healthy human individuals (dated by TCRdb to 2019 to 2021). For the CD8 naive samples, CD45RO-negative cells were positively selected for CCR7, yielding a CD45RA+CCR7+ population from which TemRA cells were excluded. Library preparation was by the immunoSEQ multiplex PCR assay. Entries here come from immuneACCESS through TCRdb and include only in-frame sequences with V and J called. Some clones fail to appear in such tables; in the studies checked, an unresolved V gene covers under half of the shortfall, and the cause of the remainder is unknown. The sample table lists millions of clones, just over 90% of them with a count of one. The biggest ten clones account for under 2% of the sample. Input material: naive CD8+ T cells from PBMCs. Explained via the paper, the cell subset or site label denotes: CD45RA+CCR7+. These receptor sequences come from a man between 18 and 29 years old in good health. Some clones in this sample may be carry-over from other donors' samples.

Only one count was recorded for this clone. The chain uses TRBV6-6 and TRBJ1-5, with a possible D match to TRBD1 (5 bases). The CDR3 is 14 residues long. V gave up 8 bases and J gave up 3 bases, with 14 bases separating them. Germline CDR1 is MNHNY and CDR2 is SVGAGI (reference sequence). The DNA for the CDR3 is TGTGCCAGCGGAGGGGCTGGAGACAATCAGCCCCAGCATTTT. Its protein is CASGGAGDNQPQHF.

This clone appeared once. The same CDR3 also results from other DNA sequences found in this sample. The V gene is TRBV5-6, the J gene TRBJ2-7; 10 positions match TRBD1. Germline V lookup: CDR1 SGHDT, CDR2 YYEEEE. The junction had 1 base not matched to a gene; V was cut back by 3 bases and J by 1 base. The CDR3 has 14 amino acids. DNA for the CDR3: TGTGCCAGCAGCTCGGGACAGGGGTCCTACGAGCAGTACTTC. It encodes CASSSGQGSYEQYF.

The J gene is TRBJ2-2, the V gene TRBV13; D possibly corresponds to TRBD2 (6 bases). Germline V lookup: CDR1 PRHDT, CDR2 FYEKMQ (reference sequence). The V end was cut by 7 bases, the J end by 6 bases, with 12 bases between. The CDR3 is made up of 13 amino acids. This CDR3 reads CASTSRGSGELFF. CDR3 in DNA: TGTGCCAGCACCTCGCGGGGTTCCGGGGAGCTGTTTTTT.

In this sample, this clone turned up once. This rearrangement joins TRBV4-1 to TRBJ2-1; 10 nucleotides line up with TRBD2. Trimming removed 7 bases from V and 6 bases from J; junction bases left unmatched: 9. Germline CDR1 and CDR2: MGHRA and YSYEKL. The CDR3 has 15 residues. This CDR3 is CASTPTSGIPNEQFF. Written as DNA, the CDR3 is TGCGCCAGCACCCCTACTAGCGGGATTCCCAATGAGCAGTTCTTC.

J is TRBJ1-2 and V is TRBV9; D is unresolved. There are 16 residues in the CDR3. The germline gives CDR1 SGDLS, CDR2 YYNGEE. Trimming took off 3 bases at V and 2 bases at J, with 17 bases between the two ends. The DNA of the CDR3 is TGTGCCAGCAGCGCGGGTAGTGGGGAAGCGAACTATGGCTACACCTTC. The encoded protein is CASSAGSGEANYGYTF.

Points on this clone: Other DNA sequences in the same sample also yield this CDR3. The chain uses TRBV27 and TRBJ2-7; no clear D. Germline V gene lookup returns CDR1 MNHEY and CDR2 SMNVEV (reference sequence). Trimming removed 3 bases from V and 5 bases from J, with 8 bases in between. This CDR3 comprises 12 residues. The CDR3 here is CASSLAGDEQYF. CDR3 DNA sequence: TGTGCCAGCAGTTTGGCTGGGGACGAGCAGTACTTC.